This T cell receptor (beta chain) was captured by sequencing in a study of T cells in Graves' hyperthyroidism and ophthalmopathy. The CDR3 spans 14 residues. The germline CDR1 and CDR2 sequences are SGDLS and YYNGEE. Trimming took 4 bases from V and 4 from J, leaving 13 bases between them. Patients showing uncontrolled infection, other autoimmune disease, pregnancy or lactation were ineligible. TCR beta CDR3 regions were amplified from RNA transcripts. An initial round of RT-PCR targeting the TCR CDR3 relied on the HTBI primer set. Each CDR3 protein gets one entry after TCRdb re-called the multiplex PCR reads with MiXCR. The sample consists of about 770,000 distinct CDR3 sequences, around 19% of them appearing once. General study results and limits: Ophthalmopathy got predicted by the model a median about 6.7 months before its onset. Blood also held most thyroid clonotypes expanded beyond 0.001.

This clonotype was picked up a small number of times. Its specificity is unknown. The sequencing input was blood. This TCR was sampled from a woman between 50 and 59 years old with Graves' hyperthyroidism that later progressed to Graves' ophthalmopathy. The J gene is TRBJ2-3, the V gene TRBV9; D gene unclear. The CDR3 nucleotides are TGTGCCAGCAGCCTCGCGACCCTATCAGATACGCAGTATTTT. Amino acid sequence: CASSLATLSDTQYF.